The next 28 T cell receptor beta chains were all read from a single sample in a study of T cells in Graves' hyperthyroidism and ophthalmopathy. It was RNA transcripts that yielded the amplified TCR beta CDR3 regions. RT-PCR in the first round (using the HTBI primer set) targeted the TCR CDR3. TCRdb itself ran the multiplex PCR reads through MiXCR, one entry per CDR3 protein. The repertoire holds more than 500,000 distinct CDR3 sequences, roughly 15% seen once, with 3.5% to 4% in the top ten. Sequenced material: blood. These receptors were collected from a woman in her 30s with Graves' hyperthyroidism.

This clonotype was counted between two and nine times. The chain recombines TRBV7-2 with TRBJ2-7; a weak D match, TRBD1 (6 bases). CDR3 length: 14 residues. V was pared by 1 base and J by 7 bases, with 14 bases between. Germline CDR1 SGHTA, CDR2 FQGNSA. CDR3 protein: CASSLEGGIGEQYF. The CDR3 nucleotides read TGTGCCAGCAGCTTAGAAGGGGGAATCGGGGAGCAGTACTTC. The whole variable domain, remainder taken from reference TRBV7-2 and TRBJ2-7, is GAGVSQSPSNKVTEKGKDVELRCDPISGHTALYWYRQSLGQGLEFLIYFQGNSAPDKSGLPSDRFSAERTGGSVSTLTIQRTQQEDSAVYLCASSLEGGIGEQYFGPGTRLTVT.

This clonotype was counted at least ten times. The genes are TRBV30 and TRBJ2-5; D is uncertain. CDR3 length: 11 amino acids. The ends were cut back, 6 bases at V and 5 bases at J, with 10 bases in the middle. Looked up from germline, CDR1 is GTSNPN and CDR2 is SVGIG (reference sequence). CDR3 DNA sequence: TGTGCCTGCAGGAAGTTTGAGACCCAGTACTTC. Protein product: CACRKFETQYF.

This clonotype was seen only a few times. This chain connects TRBV18 to TRBJ2-1; TRBD1 matches 11 bases. Trimming cost V 4 bases and J 7 bases; bases outside gene matches: 6. This CDR3 has 15 amino acids. The germline CDR1 and CDR2 sequences are KGHSH and LQKENI. This CDR3 reads CASSLGTGGVNEQFF. The CDR3 bases are TGTGCCAGCTCACTCGGGACAGGGGGAGTGAATGAGCAGTTCTTC.

In regard to this clonotype: A read error is possible here, since a much larger clone lies one base away. The rearrangement uses TRBV29-1 and TRBJ2-1; TRBD1 matches 12 bases. TRBJ2-7 matches the DNA end more closely, so the J call is doubtful. CDR3 length: 15 residues. From germline, CDR1 is SQVTM and CDR2 ANQGSEA. The DNA of the CDR3 is TGCAGCGTCCACCCCTCCGGGACAGGGGGCAATGAGCAGTACTTC. Its translation: CSVHPSGTGGNEQYF.

A note on this clonotype: This may arise from a read error, as a much more abundant clone is one base away. The CDR3 carries no conserved terminal phenylalanine or tryptophan, so it likely arises from a read error. V and J are TRBV2 and TRBJ2-2; D may be TRBD1 (6 bases). Germline assignment: CDR1 SNHLY and CDR2 FYNNEI. With 7 bases removed from V and 4 bases from J, the gap between germline ends came to 13 bases. CDR3 length: 14 residues. CDR3 DNA: TGTGCCAGCACCCCAGGGGTACCCACCGGGGAGCTGTTTTCT. Amino acid sequence: CASTPGVPTGELFS.

This clonotype was recorded many times. V usage is TRBV3-1 and J usage is TRBJ2-1; 9 bases are a match to TRBD1. V trimming: 1 base; J trimming: 4 bases; junction bases outside the gene matches: 2. CDR1 and CDR2 from the germline V gene are LGHDT and YNNKEL (reference sequence). CDR3 length equals 15 residues. Here the CDR3 reads CASSQVQGAYNEQFF. In nucleotides, the CDR3 is TGTGCCAGCAGCCAAGTACAGGGGGCTTACAATGAGCAGTTCTTC.

The chain recombines TRBV6-5 with TRBJ2-2; D gene ambiguous. Trimming shortened V by 2 bases and J by 8 bases, and 3 bases separated the two germline ends. CDR3 length equals 11 residues. The germline CDR1 and CDR2 sequences are MNHEY and SVGAGI. The CDR3 reads CASSYMGELFF. In DNA form, the CDR3 reads TGTGCCAGCAGTTACATGGGGGAGCTGTTTTTT.

This clonotype was seen repeatedly, ten times or more. The gene calls are TRBV7-9 and TRBJ1-1; D may be TRBD1 (5 bases). This CDR3 spans 14 amino acids. The germline V gene encodes CDR1 SEHNR and CDR2 FQNEAQ (reference sequence). V shed 3 bases and J shed 3 bases, with 11 bases lying between them. This CDR3 reads CASSFQGADTEAFF. The CDR3 coding sequence is TGTGCCAGCAGCTTTCAGGGCGCGGACACTGAAGCTTTCTTT.

This clonotype appeared a few times. This chain uses TRBV19 with TRBJ2-6; D gene ambiguous. With 5 bases removed from V and 1 base from J, the gap between germline ends came to 9 bases. Germline V gene lookup returns CDR1 LNHDA and CDR2 SQIVND (reference sequence). This CDR3 contains 15 residues. The CDR3 region has the DNA TGTGCCAGTAGTGATCCCCGGTCTGGGGCCAACGTCCTGACTTTC. Protein: CASSDPRSGANVLTF.

This clonotype was counted at least ten times. This rearrangement joins TRBV6-1 to TRBJ1-5; no definite D call. Per germline, CDR1 MNHNS and CDR2 SASEGT. V lost 2 bases and J 4 bases, leaving 6 bases between the germline ends. The CDR3 runs 13 residues. In DNA form, the CDR3 reads TGTGCCAGCAGTGAAAACGGGAATCAGCCCCAGCATTTT. It codes for CASSENGNQPQHF.

This clonotype was recorded many times. This chain connects TRBV2 to TRBJ2-5; D uncertain. The V gene's germline CDR1 is SNHLY and CDR2 FYNNEI. V dropped 6 bases and J dropped 5 bases, with 10 bases sitting between them. The CDR3 spans 12 residues. CDR3 coding DNA: TGTGCCAGCAGCCCAAACGAGGAGACCCAGTACTTC. Translated: CASSPNEETQYF.

A few counts support this clonotype. The J gene is TRBJ1-1, the V gene TRBV6-2 or TRBV6-3, with 8 bases lining up with TRBD1. J lost 1 base, V lost 6 bases, and 4 bases had no gene match. The CDR3 contains 14 residues. Germline values: CDR1 MNHEY, CDR2 SVGEGT. The CDR3 bases are TGTGCCAGCAGGCGGACAGGGAAGAACACTGAAGCTTTCTTT. Amino acid sequence: CASRRTGKNTEAFF.

This clonotype was counted many times. J is TRBJ2-1 and V is TRBV2; D ambiguous. V lost 3 bases to trimming and J lost 2 bases, with 11 bases between them. The germline gives CDR1 SNHLY, CDR2 FYNNEI. The CDR3 runs 15 residues. The CDR3 sequence is CASSDGIGTYNEQFF. The CDR3 DNA reads TGTGCCAGCAGTGATGGGATAGGGACCTACAATGAGCAGTTCTTC.

This clonotype was counted at least ten times. The rearrangement links TRBV11-2 to TRBJ1-1; D is possibly TRBD1 (5 bases). Germline V gives CDR1 SGHAT, CDR2 FQNNGV. The CDR3 is 15 amino acids. Trimming shortened V by 5 bases and J by 5 bases, and 18 bases separated the two germline ends. CDR3 sequence: CASSAAWGLRTEAFF. DNA for the CDR3: TGTGCCAGCAGCGCAGCTTGGGGGTTAAGGACTGAAGCTTTCTTT.

In this sample, this clonotype turned up a few times. The chain recombines TRBV9 with TRBJ2-3; no clear D gene. V was pared by 4 bases and J by 3 bases, with 12 bases between. The V gene's germline CDR1 is SGDLS and CDR2 YYNGEE. The CDR3 sequence is 14 residues long. The DNA for the CDR3 is TGTGCCAGCAGCCCTCAGAAAAGTACAGATACGCAGTATTTT. Its translation is CASSPQKSTDTQYF.

In this sample, this clonotype turned up many times. The chain joins TRBV6-2 or TRBV6-3 to TRBJ2-3; maybe TRBD2 (6 bases). CDR3 length: 15 amino acids. Trimming removed 8 bases at V and 2 bases at J, with 17 bases between. CDR1 and CDR2 from the germline V gene are MNHEY and SVGEGT. The CDR3 loop is CASDEGLGITDTQYF. The CDR3 region has the DNA TGTGCCAGCGACGAGGGACTCGGTATCACAGATACGCAGTATTTT.

This clonotype was observed a handful of times. The chain has TRBV28 and TRBJ2-1, with no clear D. The ends were cut back, 6 bases at V and 9 bases at J, with 15 bases in the middle. This CDR3 is built from 13 residues. Germline assignment: CDR1 MDHEN and CDR2 SYDVKM. CDR3 sequence reads: CASSAIELPEQFF. In DNA form, the CDR3 reads TGTGCCAGCAGCGCCATAGAGCTACCTGAGCAGTTCTTC.

This clonotype turned up a few times. The rearrangement joins TRBV6-1 to TRBJ1-4; D possibly corresponds to TRBD1 (6 bases). Looked up from germline, CDR1 is MNHNS and CDR2 is SASEGT. This CDR3 comprises 15 residues. V lost 5 bases to trimming and J lost 0 bases, with 10 bases between them. The CDR3 is CASSTTGATNEKLFF. DNA of the CDR3: TGTGCCAGCAGTACGACAGGAGCAACTAATGAAAAACTGTTTTTT.

V usage is TRBV20-1 and J usage is TRBJ1-1; perhaps TRBD1 as D (5 bases). CDR3 length equals 13 residues. The V gene's germline CDR1 is DFQATT and CDR2 SNEGSKA (reference sequence). CDR3 sequence reads: CSAGASGNTEAFF. The CDR3 DNA reads as TGCAGCGCCGGGGCTTCGGGAAACACTGAAGCTTTCTTT.

The gene calls are TRBV12-3 or TRBV12-4 and TRBJ2-1; 13 bases map to TRBD2. The J call may be mistaken, given a closer DNA end match to TRBJ2-7. The length of the CDR3 is 15 residues. CDR3 sequence reads: CASSFGTSGINEQYF. Here the CDR3 DNA reads TGTGCCAGCAGTTTTGGGACTAGCGGGATCAATGAGCAGTACTTC.

Many counts were recorded for this clonotype. The chain employs TRBV20-1 and TRBJ1-5, with D perhaps TRBD1 (6 bases). V was shortened by 0 bases and J by 4 bases, with 13 bases between the two germline ends. Looked up from germline, CDR1 is DFQATT and CDR2 is SNEGSKA (reference sequence). This CDR3 comprises 15 residues. The DNA of the CDR3 is TGCAGTGCTAGAGATCAACAGGGAGGTAATCAGCCCCAGCATTTT. This sequence encodes CSARDQQGGNQPQHF.

This clonotype was seen many times. The gene calls are TRBV12-3 or TRBV12-4 and TRBJ1-5, with 9 nucleotides matching TRBD1. The CDR3 length is 13 residues. The V segment lost 8 bases and the J segment 12 bases; nucleotides outside the gene matches: 11. In DNA form, the CDR3 reads TGTGCCAGCCGAACAGGGGGCGCGAATCTCCAGCATTTT. This gives the protein CASRTGGANLQHF.

Turning to this clonotype: This CDR3 fails to terminate in the conserved phenylalanine or tryptophan, so it likely reflects a read error. The chain has TRBV20-1 and TRBJ1-1; 8 bases agree with TRBD1. This CDR3 is 14 amino acids long. The trim removed 5 bases at V and 7 bases at J, leaving 12 bases unmatched. CDR1 and CDR2 (germline): DFQATT, SNEGSKA (reference sequence). Here the CDR3 reads CSARTTGVVSEAFL. In DNA, the CDR3 is TGCAGTGCTCGAACGACAGGGGTCGTAAGTGAAGCTTTCTTG.

The table lists this clonotype with many counts. V usage is TRBV28 and J usage is TRBJ2-4; 7 bases match TRBD1. CDR3 length equals 14 residues. In germline, CDR1 is MDHEN, CDR2 SYDVKM. Unmatched junction bases numbered 7, after V lost 3 bases and J lost 8 bases. CDR3 nucleotide sequence: TGTGCCAGCAGTTTGCCTTTCACAGGGGACATTCAGTACTTC. It codes for CASSLPFTGDIQYF.

Worth noting for this clonotype: A much larger clonotype is one base distant, so this may be a read error. CDR3 protein: CASSIQTRSGIDEQFF. Here the CDR3 DNA reads TGTGCCAGCAGCATCCAGACCCGGTCGGGAATCGATGAGCAGTTCTTC. The chain joins TRBV5-5 to TRBJ2-1, with D tentatively TRBD2 (5 bases). CDR1 and CDR2 from the germline V gene are SGHKS and YYEKEE (reference sequence). Trimming took 4 bases from V and 8 from J, leaving 22 bases between them. The CDR3 sequence is 16 residues long.

This clonotype was counted at least ten times. The rearrangement uses TRBV5-1 and TRBJ2-1; 9 bases fit TRBD2. This CDR3 spans 16 amino acids. Germline loops: CDR1 SGHRS, CDR2 YFSETQ. With V trimmed by 4 bases and J by 3 bases, 8 bases remained unmatched. The CDR3 DNA is TGCGCCAGCAGCCTGGGCGGGAGGGAGGTCTACAATGAGCAGTTCTTC. Translated: CASSLGGREVYNEQFF.

The J gene is TRBJ1-4, the V gene TRBV20-1, with a possible D match to TRBD1 (5 bases). Germline-derived CDR1 and CDR2 are DFQATT and SNEGSKA (reference sequence). The V and J ends lost 5 bases and 6 bases respectively, with 16 bases between them. The length of the CDR3 is 14 residues. CDR3 in DNA: TGCAGTGCTGTCCGGGGAAGGGGCGATGAAAAACTGTTTTTT. It translates to CSAVRGRGDEKLFF.

The genes are TRBV7-2 and TRBJ2-7, with 8 positions matching TRBD2. The V segment lost 4 bases and the J segment 1 base; nucleotides outside the gene matches: 3. The length of the CDR3 is 14 residues. Germline V gene lookup returns CDR1 SGHTA and CDR2 FQGNSA. CDR3 DNA: TGTGCCAGCAGCTCGGGGGGGGGATCCTACGAGCAGTACTTC. Translating it yields CASSSGGGSYEQYF. Full variable domain (missing parts from reference TRBV7-2 and TRBJ2-7): GAGVSQSPSNKVTEKGKDVELRCDPISGHTALYWYRQSLGQGLEFLIYFQGNSAPDKSGLPSDRFSAERTGGSVSTLTIQRTQQEDSAVYLCASSSGGGSYEQYFGPGTRLTVT.